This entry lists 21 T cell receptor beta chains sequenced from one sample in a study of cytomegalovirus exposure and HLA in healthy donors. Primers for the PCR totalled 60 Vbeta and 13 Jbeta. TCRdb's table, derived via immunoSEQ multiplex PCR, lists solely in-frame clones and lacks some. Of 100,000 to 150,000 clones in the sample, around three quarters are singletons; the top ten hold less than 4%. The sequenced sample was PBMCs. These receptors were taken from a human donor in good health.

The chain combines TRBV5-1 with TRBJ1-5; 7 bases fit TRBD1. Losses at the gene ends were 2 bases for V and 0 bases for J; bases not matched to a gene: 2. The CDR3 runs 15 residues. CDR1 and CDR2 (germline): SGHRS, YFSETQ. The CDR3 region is CASSFGQDSNQPQHF. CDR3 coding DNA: TGCGCCAGCAGCTTCGGACAGGATAGCAATCAGCCCCAGCATTTT.

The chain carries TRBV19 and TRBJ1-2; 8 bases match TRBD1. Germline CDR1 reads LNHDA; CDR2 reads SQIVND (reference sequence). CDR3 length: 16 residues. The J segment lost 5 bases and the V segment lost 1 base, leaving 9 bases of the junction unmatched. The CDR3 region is CASSIGATGAGYGYTF. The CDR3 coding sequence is TGTGCCAGTAGTATAGGGGCGACAGGGGCCGGGTATGGCTACACCTTC.

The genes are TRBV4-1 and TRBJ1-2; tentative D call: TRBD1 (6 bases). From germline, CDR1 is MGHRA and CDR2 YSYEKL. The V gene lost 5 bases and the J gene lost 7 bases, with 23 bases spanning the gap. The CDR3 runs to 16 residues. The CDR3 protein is CASSGLVGGPFGGYTF. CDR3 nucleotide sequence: TGCGCCAGCAGCGGCTTAGTGGGGGGGCCGTTCGGTGGCTACACCTTC.

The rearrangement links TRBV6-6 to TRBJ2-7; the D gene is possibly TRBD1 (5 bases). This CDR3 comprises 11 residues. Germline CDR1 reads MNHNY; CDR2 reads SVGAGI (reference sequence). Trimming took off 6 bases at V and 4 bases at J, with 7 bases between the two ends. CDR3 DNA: TGTGCCAGCAGGCAGGGTTACGAGCAGTACTTC. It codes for CASRQGYEQYF.

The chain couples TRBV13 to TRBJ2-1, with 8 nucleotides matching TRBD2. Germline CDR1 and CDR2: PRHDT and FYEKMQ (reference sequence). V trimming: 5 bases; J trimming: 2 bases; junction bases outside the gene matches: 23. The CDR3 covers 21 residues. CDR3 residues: CASSTRGSGTFILGAYNEQFF. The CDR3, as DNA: TGTGCCAGCAGCACCCGGGGTAGCGGGACATTTATTTTGGGAGCCTACAATGAGCAGTTCTTC.

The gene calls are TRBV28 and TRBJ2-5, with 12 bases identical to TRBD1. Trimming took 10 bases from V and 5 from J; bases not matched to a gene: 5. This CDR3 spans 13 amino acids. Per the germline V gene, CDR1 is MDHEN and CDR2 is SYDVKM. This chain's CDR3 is CATGTGGRETQYF. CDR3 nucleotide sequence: TGTGCCACCGGGACAGGGGGCCGGGAGACCCAGTACTTC.

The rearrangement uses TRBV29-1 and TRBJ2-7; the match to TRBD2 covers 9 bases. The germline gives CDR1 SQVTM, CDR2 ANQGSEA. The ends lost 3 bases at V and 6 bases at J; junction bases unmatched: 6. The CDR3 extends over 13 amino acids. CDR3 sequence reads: CSVEGTSPGEQYF. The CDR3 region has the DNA TGCAGCGTTGAGGGGACTAGCCCAGGCGAGCAGTACTTC.

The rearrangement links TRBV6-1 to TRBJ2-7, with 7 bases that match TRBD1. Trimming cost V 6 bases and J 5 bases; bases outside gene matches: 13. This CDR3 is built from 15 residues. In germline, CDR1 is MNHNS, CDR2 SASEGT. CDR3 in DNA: TGTGCCAGCAGAGGCGCTCCGACAGGGCGGGACGAGCAGTACTTC. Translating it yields CASRGAPTGRDEQYF.

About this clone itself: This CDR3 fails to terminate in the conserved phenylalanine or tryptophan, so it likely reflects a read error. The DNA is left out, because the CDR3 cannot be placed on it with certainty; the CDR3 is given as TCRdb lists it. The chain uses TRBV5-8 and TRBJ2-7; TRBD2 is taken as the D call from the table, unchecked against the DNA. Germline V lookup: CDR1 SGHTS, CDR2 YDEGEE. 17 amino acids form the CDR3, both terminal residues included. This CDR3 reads CASSLLPPTSGGPLQVS.

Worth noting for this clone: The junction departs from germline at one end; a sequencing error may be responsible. The CDR3 sequence: CSSSTTRGSGTGELFF. Written as DNA, the CDR3 is TGTTCCAGCAGCACCACCCGGGGGTCAGGCACCGGGGAGCTGTTTTTT. The chain couples TRBV7-9 to TRBJ2-2, with D maybe TRBD2 (6 bases). Germline assignment: CDR1 SEHNR and CDR2 FQNEAQ (reference sequence). The CDR3 runs 16 residues.

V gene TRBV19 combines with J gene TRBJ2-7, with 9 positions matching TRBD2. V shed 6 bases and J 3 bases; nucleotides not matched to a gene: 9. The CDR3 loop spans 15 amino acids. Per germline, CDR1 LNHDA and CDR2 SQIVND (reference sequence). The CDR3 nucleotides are TGTGCCAGTAGAGAAACAGCGGGAGGAAACTACGAGCAGTACTTC. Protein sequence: CASRETAGGNYEQYF.

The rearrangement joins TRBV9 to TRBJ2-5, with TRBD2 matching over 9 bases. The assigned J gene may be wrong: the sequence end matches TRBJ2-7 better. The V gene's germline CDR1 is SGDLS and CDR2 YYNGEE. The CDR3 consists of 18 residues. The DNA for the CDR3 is TGTGCCAGCAGCCCAGAGGGGGGGTTACTAGCGGGCGACTACGAGCAGTACTTC. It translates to CASSPEGGLLAGDYEQYF.

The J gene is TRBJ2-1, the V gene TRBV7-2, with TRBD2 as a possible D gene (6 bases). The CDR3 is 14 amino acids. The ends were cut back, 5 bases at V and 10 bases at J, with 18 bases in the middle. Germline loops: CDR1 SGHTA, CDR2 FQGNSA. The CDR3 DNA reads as TGTGCCAGCAGCCGGGACTTACTAATCATCGAGCAGTTCTTC. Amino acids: CASSRDLLIIEQFF.

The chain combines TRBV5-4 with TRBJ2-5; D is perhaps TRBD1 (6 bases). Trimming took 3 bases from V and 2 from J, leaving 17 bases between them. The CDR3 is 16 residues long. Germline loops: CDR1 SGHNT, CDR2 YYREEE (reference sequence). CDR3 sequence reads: CASSSGQGPLQETQYF. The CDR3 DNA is TGTGCCAGCAGCTCGGGGCAGGGGCCTCTACAAGAGACCCAGTACTTC.

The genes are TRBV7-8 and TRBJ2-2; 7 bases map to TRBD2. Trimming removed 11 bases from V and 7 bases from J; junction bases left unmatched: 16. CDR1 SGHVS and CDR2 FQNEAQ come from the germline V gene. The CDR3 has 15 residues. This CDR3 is CAGSGVAGEGGELFF. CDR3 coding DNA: TGTGCCGGATCGGGGGTGGCGGGAGAGGGCGGGGAGCTGTTTTTT.

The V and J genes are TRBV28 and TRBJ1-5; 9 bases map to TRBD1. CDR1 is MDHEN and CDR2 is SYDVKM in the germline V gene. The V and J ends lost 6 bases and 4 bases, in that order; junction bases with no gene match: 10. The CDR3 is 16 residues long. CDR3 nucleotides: TGTGCCAGCAGATCCCCCGGGACAGGGCTGAATCAGCCCCAGCATTTT. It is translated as CASRSPGTGLNQPQHF.

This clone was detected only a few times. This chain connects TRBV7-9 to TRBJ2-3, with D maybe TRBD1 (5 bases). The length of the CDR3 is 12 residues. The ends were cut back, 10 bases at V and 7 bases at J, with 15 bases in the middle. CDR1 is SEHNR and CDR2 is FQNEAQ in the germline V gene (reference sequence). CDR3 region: CATILGLHTQYF. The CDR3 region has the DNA TGTGCCACCATCCTGGGGCTCCATACGCAGTATTTT.

In nucleotides, the CDR3 is TGTGCCATCGGACTCCGCGGGACTAGCGGGGACAATGAGCAGTTCTTC. This codes for CAIGLRGTSGDNEQFF. The J gene is TRBJ2-1, the V gene TRBV10-3, with TRBD2 identical over 13 bases. This CDR3 is built from 16 residues. From germline, CDR1 is ENHRY and CDR2 SYGVKD. The V segment lost 8 bases and the J segment 5 bases; nucleotides outside the gene matches: 9.

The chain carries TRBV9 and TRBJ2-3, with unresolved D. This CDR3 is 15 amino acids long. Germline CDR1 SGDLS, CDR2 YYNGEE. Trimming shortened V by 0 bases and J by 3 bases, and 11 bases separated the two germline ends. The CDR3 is CASSVDGSRTDTQYF. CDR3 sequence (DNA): TGTGCCAGCAGCGTAGACGGGTCCCGTACAGATACGCAGTATTTT.

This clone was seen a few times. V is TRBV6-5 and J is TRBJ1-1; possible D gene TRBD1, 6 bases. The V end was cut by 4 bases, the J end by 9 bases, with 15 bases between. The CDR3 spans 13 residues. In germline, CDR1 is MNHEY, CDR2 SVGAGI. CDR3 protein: CASSLTGRVQAFF. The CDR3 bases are TGTGCCAGCAGTTTAACAGGGAGGGTGCAAGCTTTCTTT.

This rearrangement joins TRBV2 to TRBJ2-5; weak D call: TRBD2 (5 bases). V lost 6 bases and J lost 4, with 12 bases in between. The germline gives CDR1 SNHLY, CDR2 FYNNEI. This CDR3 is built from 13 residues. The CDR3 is CASRSGLLETQYF. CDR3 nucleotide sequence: TGTGCCAGCAGAAGTGGACTTTTAGAGACCCAGTACTTC.